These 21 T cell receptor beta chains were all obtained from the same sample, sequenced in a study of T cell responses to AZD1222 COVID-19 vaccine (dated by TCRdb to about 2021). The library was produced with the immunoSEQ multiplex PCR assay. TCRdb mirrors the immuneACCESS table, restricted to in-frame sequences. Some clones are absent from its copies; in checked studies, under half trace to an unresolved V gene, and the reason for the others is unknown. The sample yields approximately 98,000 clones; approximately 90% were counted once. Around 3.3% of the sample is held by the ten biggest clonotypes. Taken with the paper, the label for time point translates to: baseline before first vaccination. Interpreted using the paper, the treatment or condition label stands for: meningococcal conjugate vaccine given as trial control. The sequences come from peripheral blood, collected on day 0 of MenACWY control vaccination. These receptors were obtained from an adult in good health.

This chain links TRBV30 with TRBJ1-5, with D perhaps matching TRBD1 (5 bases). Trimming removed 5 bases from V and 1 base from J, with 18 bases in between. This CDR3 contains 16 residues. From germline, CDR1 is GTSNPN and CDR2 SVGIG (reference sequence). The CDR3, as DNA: TGTGCCTGGGGCCTCCACGGGACGGCAAGCAATCAGCCCCAGCATTTT. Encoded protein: CAWGLHGTASNQPQHF.

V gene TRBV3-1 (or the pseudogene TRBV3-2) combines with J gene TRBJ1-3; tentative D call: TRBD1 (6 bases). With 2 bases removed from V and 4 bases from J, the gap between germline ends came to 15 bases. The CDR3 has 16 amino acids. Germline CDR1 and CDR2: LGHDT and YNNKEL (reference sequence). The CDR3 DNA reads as TGTGCCAGCAGCCAAAACCAGGGGACGAAAGGAAACACCATATATTTT. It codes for CASSQNQGTKGNTIYF.

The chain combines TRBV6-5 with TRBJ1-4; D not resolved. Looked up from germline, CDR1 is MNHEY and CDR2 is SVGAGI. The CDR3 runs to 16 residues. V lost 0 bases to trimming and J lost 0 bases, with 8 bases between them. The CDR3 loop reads CASSYSIGPTNEKLFF. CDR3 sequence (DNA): TGTGCCAGCAGTTACTCGATCGGGCCAACTAATGAAAAACTGTTTTTT.

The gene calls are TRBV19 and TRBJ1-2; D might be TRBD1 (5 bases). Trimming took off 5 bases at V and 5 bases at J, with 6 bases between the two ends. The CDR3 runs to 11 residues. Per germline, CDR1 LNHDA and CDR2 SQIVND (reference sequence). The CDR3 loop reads CASSDRYGYTF. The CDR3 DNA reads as TGTGCCAGTAGTGACAGATATGGCTACACCTTC.

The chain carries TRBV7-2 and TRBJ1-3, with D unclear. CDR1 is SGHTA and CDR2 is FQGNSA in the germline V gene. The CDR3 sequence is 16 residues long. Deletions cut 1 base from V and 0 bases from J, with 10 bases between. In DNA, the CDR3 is TGTGCCAGCAGCTTAGAGTCGGTGAACTCTGGAAACACCATATATTTT. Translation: CASSLESVNSGNTIYF.

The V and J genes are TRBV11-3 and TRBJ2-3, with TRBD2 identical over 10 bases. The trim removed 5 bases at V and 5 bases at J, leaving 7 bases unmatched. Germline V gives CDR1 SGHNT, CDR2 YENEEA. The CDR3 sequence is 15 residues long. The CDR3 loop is CASSRTSGEGDTQYF. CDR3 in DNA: TGTGCCAGCAGCCGAACTAGCGGGGAGGGAGATACGCAGTATTTT.

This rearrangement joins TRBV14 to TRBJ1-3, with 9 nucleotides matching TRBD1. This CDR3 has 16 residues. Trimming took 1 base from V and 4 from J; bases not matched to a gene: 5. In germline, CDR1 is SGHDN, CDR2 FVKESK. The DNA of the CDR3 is TGTGCCAGCAGCCAAGGGGACAGGGCGTGGGGAAACACCATATATTTT. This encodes CASSQGDRAWGNTIYF. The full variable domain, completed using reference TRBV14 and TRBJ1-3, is EAGVTQFPSHSVIEKGQTVTLRCDPISGHDNLYWYRRVMGKEIKFLLHFVKESKQDESGMPNNRFLAERTGGTYSTLKVQPAELEDSGVYFCASSQGDRAWGNTIYFGEGSWLTVV.

CDR3: CASTKRQGVSYEQYF. DNA for the CDR3: TGTGCCAGCACCAAACGACAGGGGGTTTCCTACGAGCAGTACTTC. This sequence joins TRBV6-5 and TRBJ2-7; the match to TRBD1 covers 9 bases. In germline, CDR1 is MNHEY, CDR2 SVGAGI. The trim removed 7 bases at V and 1 base at J, leaving 8 bases unmatched. The length of the CDR3 is 15 residues.

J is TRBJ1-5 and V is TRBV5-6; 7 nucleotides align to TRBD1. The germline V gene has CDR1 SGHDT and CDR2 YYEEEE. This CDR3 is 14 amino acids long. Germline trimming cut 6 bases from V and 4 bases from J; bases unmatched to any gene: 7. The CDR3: CASTTGAENQPQHF. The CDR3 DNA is TGTGCCAGCACCACAGGGGCGGAAAATCAGCCCCAGCATTTT.

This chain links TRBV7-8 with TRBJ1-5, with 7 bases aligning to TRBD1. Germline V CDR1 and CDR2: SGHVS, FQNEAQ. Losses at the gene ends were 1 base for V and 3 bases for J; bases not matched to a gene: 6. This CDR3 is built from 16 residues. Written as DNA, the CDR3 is TGTGCCAGCAGCTTAGGGACGGGACAGTTCAATCAGCCCCAGCATTTT. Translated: CASSLGTGQFNQPQHF.

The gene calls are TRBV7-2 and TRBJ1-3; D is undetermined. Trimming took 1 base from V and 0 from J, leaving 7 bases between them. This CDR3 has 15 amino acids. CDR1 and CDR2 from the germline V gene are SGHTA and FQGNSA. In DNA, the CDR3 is TGTGCCAGCAGCTTAGGTCTCGACTCTGGAAACACCATATATTTT. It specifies CASSLGLDSGNTIYF.

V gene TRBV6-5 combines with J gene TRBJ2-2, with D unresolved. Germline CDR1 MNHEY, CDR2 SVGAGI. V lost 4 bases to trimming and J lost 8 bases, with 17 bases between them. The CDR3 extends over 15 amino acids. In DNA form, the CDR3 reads TGTGCCAGCAGTTTCCAGGTTACCTTGGGGGGGGAGCTGTTTTTT. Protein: CASSFQVTLGGELFF.

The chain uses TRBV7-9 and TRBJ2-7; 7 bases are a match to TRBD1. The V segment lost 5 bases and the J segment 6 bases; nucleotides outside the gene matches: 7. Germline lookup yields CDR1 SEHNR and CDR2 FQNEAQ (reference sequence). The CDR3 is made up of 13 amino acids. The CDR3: CASSQDRLPEQYF. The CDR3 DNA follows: TGTGCCAGCAGCCAGGACAGGTTACCCGAGCAGTACTTC.

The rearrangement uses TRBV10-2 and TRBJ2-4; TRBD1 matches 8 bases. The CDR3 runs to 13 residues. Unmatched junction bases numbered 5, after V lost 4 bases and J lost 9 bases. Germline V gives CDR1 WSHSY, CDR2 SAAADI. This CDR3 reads CASSVPGGGIQYF. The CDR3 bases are TGCGCCAGCAGTGTCCCAGGGGGCGGCATTCAGTACTTC.

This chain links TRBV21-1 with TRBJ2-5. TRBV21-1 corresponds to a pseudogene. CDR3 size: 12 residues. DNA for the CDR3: TGTGCCAGCAGCAAAAGGGTAGGGACCCAGTACTTC. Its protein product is CASSKRVGTQYF.

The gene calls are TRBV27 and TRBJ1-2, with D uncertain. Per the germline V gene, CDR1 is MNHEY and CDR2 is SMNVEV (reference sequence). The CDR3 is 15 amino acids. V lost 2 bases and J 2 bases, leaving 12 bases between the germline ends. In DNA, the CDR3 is TGTGCCAGCAGTTTAGGGCTGGGCGTCAACTATGGCTACACCTTC. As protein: CASSLGLGVNYGYTF.

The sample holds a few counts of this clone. The CDR3 bases are TGTGCCAGCAGCAAAGAGCTGCGGGAAAATGAAAAACTGTTTTTT. This encodes CASSKELRENEKLFF. The chain uses TRBV21-1 and TRBJ1-4. TRBV21-1 is annotated as a pseudogene. This CDR3 region has 15 residues.

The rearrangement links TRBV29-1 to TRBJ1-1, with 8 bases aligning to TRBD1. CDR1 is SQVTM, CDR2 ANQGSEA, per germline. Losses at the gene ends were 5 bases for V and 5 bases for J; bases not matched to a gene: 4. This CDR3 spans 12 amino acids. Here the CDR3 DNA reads TGCAGCGTTTACAGGGGGAGTACTGAAGCTTTCTTT. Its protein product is CSVYRGSTEAFF. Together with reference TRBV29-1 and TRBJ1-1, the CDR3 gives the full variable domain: SAVISQKPSRDICQRGTSLTIQCQVDSQVTMMFWYRQQPGQSLTLIATANQGSEATYESGFVIDKFPISRPNLTFSTLTVSNMSPEDSSIYLCSVYRGSTEAFFGQGTRLTVV.

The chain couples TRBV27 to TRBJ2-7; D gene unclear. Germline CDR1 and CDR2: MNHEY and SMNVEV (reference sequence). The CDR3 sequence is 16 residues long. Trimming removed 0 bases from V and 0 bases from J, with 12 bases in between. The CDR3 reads CASSLSRSPSSYEQYF. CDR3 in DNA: TGTGCCAGCAGTTTATCTCGCAGCCCGAGCTCCTACGAGCAGTACTTC.

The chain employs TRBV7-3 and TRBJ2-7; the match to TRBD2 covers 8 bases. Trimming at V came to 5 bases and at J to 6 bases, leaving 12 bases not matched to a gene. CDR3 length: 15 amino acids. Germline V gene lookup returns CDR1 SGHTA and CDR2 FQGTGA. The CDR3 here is CASSPGLGGALEQYF. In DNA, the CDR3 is TGTGCCAGCAGCCCGGGACTAGGAGGTGCACTCGAGCAGTACTTC.

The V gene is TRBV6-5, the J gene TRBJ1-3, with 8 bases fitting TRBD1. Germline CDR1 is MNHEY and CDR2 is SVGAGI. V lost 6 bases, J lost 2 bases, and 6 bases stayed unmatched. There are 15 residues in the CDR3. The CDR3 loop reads CASSGQDRAGNTIYF. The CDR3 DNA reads TGTGCCAGCAGCGGACAGGACAGGGCTGGAAACACCATATATTTT.